The present TCR beta chain was sequenced within a study of shared clonotypes between healthy human individuals. Measured with immunoSEQ multiplex PCR; TCRdb has only the in-frame clones, and not every one. The data contain millions of clones, over 85% of them singletons. Source material: naive CD4+ T cells sorted from blood. Subset defined: CD45RA+ positively selected. The source is a man between 18 and 35 years old in good health.

The CDR3, as DNA: TGTGCCAGCAGTTCTTCACCGGGACTAGCTAGAGAGACCCAGTACTTC. Translation gives CASSSSPGLARETQYF. This sequence joins TRBV6-5 and TRBJ2-5, with 9 bases matching TRBD2. The CDR3 has 16 residues. Germline V gives CDR1 MNHEY, CDR2 SVGAGI. V shed 4 bases, J shed 4 bases, and the junction held 10 bases outside the gene matches.